This T cell receptor (beta chain) is drawn from a study of blood T cell repertoires in COVID-19. The CDR3 contains 15 residues. Germline V gene data show CDR1 as SGHNT and CDR2 as YYREEE (reference sequence). Trimming cost V 3 bases and J 8 bases; bases outside gene matches: 6. The assay was immunoSEQ multiplex PCR, and TCRdb's table has in-frame clones only and misses some. The sample records about 100,000 clones, around 85% being singletons. This clone was seen a few times. Sequencing input: peripheral blood. The clonotype originates from an elderly woman with active or convalescent COVID-19. The rearrangement links TRBV5-4 to TRBJ1-6; the match to TRBD1 covers 9 bases. CDR3 sequence (DNA): TGTGCCAGCAGCTCCCGGGACAGGGTTGATTCACCCCTCCACTTT. Protein sequence: CASSSRDRVDSPLHF.